Listed below are T cell receptor beta chains from one sample, sequenced in a study of molecular identifiers for immune sequencing clone quantification. MiXCR was run by TCRdb on the PCR reads, yielding one entry per CDR3 protein. The profile covers 490,000 or so distinct CDR3 sequences, with less than 30% appearing a single time and around 0.79% taken by the ten largest. Material for sequencing was naive CD8+ T cells from blood, with Jurkat cell RNA spiked in. All receptors derive from a human donor in good health. Some libraries in this study had Jurkat cell RNA spiked in. Both conserved end residues are part of each CDR3. The D gene is left open where the match is weak. Clone size appears in some rows only: once, few, many, or a class for an expanded clone.

D: .
J: TRBJ2-1
V: TRBV28
size: many
CDR3: CASSLPDHLNIWGQFF
DNA: TGTGCCAGCTCACTCCCTGACCACCTGAACATTTGGGGGCAGTTCTTC

D: TRBD1
J: TRBJ2-7
V: TRBV6-5
size: few
CDR3: CASRLWGQGGYEQYF
DNA: TGTGCCAGCCGTTTGTGGGGACAGGGGGGTTACGAGCAGTACTTC

D: .
J: TRBJ2-2
V: TRBV5-1
size: many
CDR3: CASSLGDHRGTEPGELFF
DNA: TGCGCCAGCAGCTTGGGCGACCACCGGGGGACAGAGCCCGGGGAGCTGTTTTTT

D: TRBD1
J: TRBJ1-1
V: TRBV29-1
size: many
CDR3: CSVQDRGLSTEAFF
DNA: TGCAGCGTTCAGGACAGGGGGCTGAGTACTGAAGCTTTCTTT

D: TRBD1
J: TRBJ1-5
V: TRBV4-1
size: .
CDR3: CASSQLPGQGGNQPQHF
DNA: TGCGCCAGCAGCCAACTCCCGGGACAGGGTGGCAATCAGCCCCAGCATTTT

D: .
J: TRBJ2-5
V: TRBV6-5
size: .
CDR3: CASSPGTSEGTQYF
DNA: TGTGCCAGCAGCCCCGGGACCTCGGAGGGGACCCAGTACTTC

D: TRBD1
J: TRBJ1-5
V: TRBV7-8
size: many
CDR3: CASSRLQRGLEPQHF
DNA: TGTGCCAGCAGCAGGCTTCAAAGGGGGCTTGAGCCCCAGCATTTT

D: TRBD1
J: TRBJ1-2
V: TRBV27
size: few
CDR3: CASSPRTGSNYGYTF
DNA: TGTGCCAGCAGTCCCCGGACAGGGTCTAACTATGGCTACACCTTC

D: .
J: TRBJ2-7
V: TRBV6-5
size: many
CDR3: CASSYGGGGNEQYF
DNA: TGTGCCAGCAGTTACGGTGGAGGGGGTAACGAGCAGTACTTC

D: .
J: TRBJ1-4
V: TRBV3-1
size: .
CDR3: CASSQEGPRTATNEKLFF
DNA: TGTGCCAGCAGCCAAGAAGGACCCCGAACCGCAACTAATGAAAAACTGTTTTTT

D: TRBD2
J: TRBJ2-5
V: TRBV20-1
size: .
CDR3: CSARDLYTGRGNGETQYF
DNA: TGCAGTGCTAGAGATCTCTATACCGGGAGGGGGAATGGAGAGACCCAGTACTTC

D: .
J: TRBJ2-3
V: TRBV12-3/TRBV12-4
size: once
CDR3: CASSSTGSGPDTRYF
DNA: TGTGCCAGCAGTTCCACCGGGTCAGGGCCAGATACGCGGTATTTT

D: TRBD2
J: TRBJ2-1
V: TRBV24-1
size: few
CDR3: CATSEGTSGVRNEQFF
DNA: TGTGCCACCAGTGAAGGGACTAGCGGGGTGAGGAATGAGCAGTTCTTC

D: .
J: TRBJ2-3
V: TRBV6-5
size: few
CDR3: CASSSIYDLGTDTQYF
DNA: TGTGCCAGCAGTTCGATATACGACTTGGGCACAGATACGCAGTATTTT

D: TRBD1
J: TRBJ2-3
V: TRBV20-1
size: many
CDR3: CSARAPGTGTDTQYF
DNA: TGCAGTGCTAGAGCTCCCGGGACAGGCACAGATACGCAGTATTTT

D: .
J: TRBJ2-1
V: TRBV30
size: many
CDR3: CAWSVNGEQFF
DNA: TGTGCCTGGAGTGTAAATGGTGAGCAGTTCTTC

D: .
J: TRBJ2-3
V: TRBV30
size: few
CDR3: CAWSRGSRTDTQYF
DNA: TGTGCCTGGAGTCGAGGATCACGCACAGATACGCAGTATTTT

D: .
J: TRBJ2-4
V: TRBV11-2
size: many
CDR3: CASSLGPGDIQYF
DNA: TGTGCCAGCAGCTTAGGACCAGGGGACATTCAGTACTTC

D: .
J: TRBJ2-3
V: TRBV7-2
size: many
CDR3: CASSLDGPSLSSTDTQYF
DNA: TGTGCCAGCAGCTTAGACGGGCCTAGCTTATCTTCCACAGATACGCAGTATTTT

D: .
J: TRBJ1-1
V: TRBV30
size: many
CDR3: CAWGADRIEAFF
DNA: TGTGCCTGGGGCGCTGACAGAATTGAAGCTTTCTTT

D: .
J: TRBJ2-7
V: TRBV19
size: many
CDR3: CASSISSGAYEQYF
DNA: TGTGCCAGTAGTATTTCGTCAGGGGCCTACGAGCAGTACTTC

D: .
J: TRBJ2-4
V: TRBV28
size: many
CDR3: CASKKLPAKNIQYF
DNA: TGTGCCAGCAAAAAGCTACCAGCCAAAAACATTCAGTACTTC

D: .
J: TRBJ2-5
V: TRBV7-9
size: .
CDR3: CASSSPGPEETQYF
DNA: TGTGCCAGCAGCTCTCCGGGACCAGAAGAGACCCAGTACTTC

D: .
J: TRBJ1-2
V: TRBV14
size: .
CDR3: CASSQDKRGGYTF
DNA: TGTGCCAGCAGCCAGGACAAGCGAGGTGGCTACACCTTC

D: .
J: TRBJ2-2
V: TRBV29-1
size: many
CDR3: CSVWTVNTGELFF
DNA: TGCAGCGTATGGACGGTGAACACCGGGGAGCTGTTTTTT

D: .
J: TRBJ2-7
V: TRBV15
size: many
CDR3: CATAGTESYEQYF
DNA: TGTGCCACCGCGGGGACAGAAAGCTACGAGCAGTACTTC

D: TRBD1
J: TRBJ1-1
V: TRBV27
size: .
CDR3: CASSSGTGSGTEAFF
DNA: TGTGCCAGCAGTTCCGGGACAGGGTCGGGCACTGAAGCTTTCTTT

D: .
J: TRBJ1-1
V: TRBV7-9
size: once
CDR3: CARSLSQDRAAFF
DNA: TGTGCCCGCAGCTTATCCCAGGACAGAGCAGCTTTCTTT

D: TRBD2
J: TRBJ2-3
V: TRBV2
size: .
CDR3: CASSVASSGSMRDTQYF
DNA: TGTGCCAGCAGTGTCGCATCCAGCGGGAGTATGAGAGATACGCAGTATTTT

D: .
J: TRBJ2-6
V: TRBV6-5
size: few
CDR3: CASSQYAQGAPSPSGANVLTF
DNA: TGTGCCAGCAGCCAATATGCACAGGGCGCCCCTAGTCCCTCTGGGGCCAACGTCCTGACTTTC

D: .
J: TRBJ2-7
V: TRBV6-5
size: few
CDR3: CASSYGSTGYEQYF
DNA: TGTGCCAGCAGTTACGGGTCGACTGGTTACGAGCAGTACTTC

D: .
J: TRBJ2-3
V: TRBV2
size: many
CDR3: CAQNGLDTEGTQYF
DNA: TGTGCCCAAAATGGGCTAGACACGGAGGGTACGCAGTATTTT

D: .
J: TRBJ2-1
V: TRBV5-1
size: .
CDR3: CASSFLGRSVDEQFF
DNA: TGCGCCAGCAGCTTCTTGGGGCGCTCGGTCGATGAGCAGTTCTTC

D: TRBD2
J: TRBJ2-3
V: TRBV14
size: few
CDR3: CASSQSPAGVGNTQYF
DNA: TGTGCCAGCAGCCAGAGTCCCGCGGGGGTGGGAAATACGCAGTATTTT

D: .
J: TRBJ1-5
V: TRBV2
size: few
CDR3: CASSEAEWAQRNQPQHF
DNA: TGTGCCAGCAGTGAAGCTGAGTGGGCCCAGCGGAACCAGCCCCAGCATTTT

D: TRBD1
J: TRBJ2-3
V: TRBV5-1
size: many
CDR3: CASSYPGTGKTDTQYF
DNA: TGCGCCAGCAGCTACCCCGGGACAGGGAAAACAGATACGCAGTATTTT

D: .
J: TRBJ2-7
V: TRBV19
size: .
CDR3: CASSIGGRGAYEQYF
DNA: TGTGCCAGTAGTATTGGGGGCAGAGGAGCCTACGAGCAGTACTTC

D: TRBD2
J: TRBJ2-7
V: TRBV28
size: many
CDR3: CASSLSLAGVDEQYF
DNA: TGTGCCAGCAGCTTGTCCCTAGCGGGTGTGGACGAGCAGTACTTC

D: TRBD1
J: TRBJ2-2
V: TRBV25-1
size: .
CDR3: CASSGRDRGLGVAGELFF
DNA: TGTGCCAGCAGTGGCCGGGACAGGGGATTGGGAGTCGCCGGGGAGCTGTTTTTT

D: .
J: TRBJ2-5
V: TRBV9
size: many
CDR3: CASSVGGAYQETQYF
DNA: TGTGCCAGCAGCGTAGGAGGAGCCTACCAAGAGACCCAGTACTTC

D: .
J: TRBJ2-5
V: TRBV5-3
size: .
CDR3: CASSLSFDVETQYF
DNA: TGTGCCAGCAGCTTGTCATTCGATGTGGAGACCCAGTACTTC

D: .
J: TRBJ2-1
V: TRBV7-6
size: .
CDR3: CASSLVRHPSSYNEQFF
DNA: TGTGCCAGCAGCTTAGTTCGTCACCCGAGCTCCTACAATGAGCAGTTCTTC

D: TRBD1
J: TRBJ2-5
V: TRBV5-4
size: many
CDR3: CASSFTGDARETQYF
DNA: TGTGCCAGCAGCTTTACAGGGGATGCGCGAGAGACCCAGTACTTC

D: .
J: TRBJ2-7
V: TRBV6-1
size: many
CDR3: CASSEQAWEAYEQYF
DNA: TGTGCCAGCAGTGAACAGGCCTGGGAGGCCTACGAGCAGTACTTC

D: TRBD1
J: TRBJ2-3
V: TRBV4-1
size: .
CDR3: CASRQGPDRGQADTQYF
DNA: TGCGCCAGCCGTCAAGGTCCGGACAGGGGGCAAGCAGATACGCAGTATTTT

D: .
J: TRBJ2-2
V: TRBV24-1
size: many
CDR3: CATSDLTGELFF
DNA: TGTGCCACCAGTGATTTAACCGGGGAGCTGTTTTTT